This TCR beta chain was identified during a study of siplizumab effects on memory and regulatory T cells. Clones were sequenced by immunoSEQ multiplex PCR, and TCRdb holds only the in-frame ones, with some missing. This table has 110,000 or so clones, about 90% appearing once. Trimming cost V 3 bases and J 5 bases; bases outside gene matches: 1. Germline V gene sequence: CDR1 SGHTA, CDR2 FQGNSA. The CDR3 totals 14 residues. The gene calls are TRBV7-2 and TRBJ2-2, with 9 bases lining up with TRBD1. The sample consisted of Tregs sorted from blood. The receptor was derived from a human donor in good health. The CDR3 DNA follows: TGTGCCAGCAGCTTTGACAGGGGGACCGGGGAGCTGTTTTTT. Translation gives CASSFDRGTGELFF.